This TCR beta chain was sequenced in a study of T cell responses to AZD1222 COVID-19 vaccine. The study's findings and limits: Clonal diversity was possibly underestimated, and white British individuals and females predominated among donors. With two AZD1222 doses given, Spike-specific TCR breadth and depth both rose. Baseline seropositives among AZD1222 recipients totaled only five or six.

This clone was recorded once. The target antigen is unknown. The V and J ends lost 4 bases and 6 bases respectively, with 15 bases between them. The CDR3 has 15 residues. Per the germline V gene, CDR1 is MNHEY and CDR2 is SVGAGI. Profiling relied on immunoSEQ multiplex PCR, and the TCRdb table lists in-frame clones only, not all of them. The sample holds approximately 110,000 clones, approximately 85% seen once. The clonotype originates from an adult who received the AZD1222 COVID-19 vaccine. This rearrangement joins TRBV6-5 to TRBJ2-2; weak D call: TRBD1 (5 bases). The sample was peripheral blood, taken 28 days after the second AZD1222 dose. The CDR3 DNA is TGTGCCAGCAGTTCCACAGGTCCCCACGCCGGGGAGCTGTTTTTT. This encodes CASSSTGPHAGELFF.